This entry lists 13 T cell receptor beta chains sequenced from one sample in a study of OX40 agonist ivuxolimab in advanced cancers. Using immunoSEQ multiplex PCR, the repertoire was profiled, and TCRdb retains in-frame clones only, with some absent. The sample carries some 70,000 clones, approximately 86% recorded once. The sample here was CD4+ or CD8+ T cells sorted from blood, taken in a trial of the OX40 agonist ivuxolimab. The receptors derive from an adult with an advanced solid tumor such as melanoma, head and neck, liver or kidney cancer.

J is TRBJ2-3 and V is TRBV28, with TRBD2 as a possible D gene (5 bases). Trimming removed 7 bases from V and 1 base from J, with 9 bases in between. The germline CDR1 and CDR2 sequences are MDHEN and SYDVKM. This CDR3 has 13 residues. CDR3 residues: CASIEGRTDTQYF. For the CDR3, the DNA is TGTGCCAGCATAGAGGGCCGCACAGATACGCAGTATTTT. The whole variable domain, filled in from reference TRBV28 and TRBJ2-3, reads DVKVTQSSRYLVKRTGEKVFLECVQDMDHENMFWYRQDPGLGLRLIYFSYDVKMKEKGDIPEGYSVSREKKERFSLILESASTNQTSMYLCASIEGRTDTQYFGPGTRLTVL.

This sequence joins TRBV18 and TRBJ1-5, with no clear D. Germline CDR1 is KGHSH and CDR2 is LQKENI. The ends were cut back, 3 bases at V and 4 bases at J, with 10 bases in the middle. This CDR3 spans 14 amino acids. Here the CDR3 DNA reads TGTGCCAGCTCACCTCGCTCCGGAAATCAGCCCCAGCATTTT. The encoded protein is CASSPRSGNQPQHF.

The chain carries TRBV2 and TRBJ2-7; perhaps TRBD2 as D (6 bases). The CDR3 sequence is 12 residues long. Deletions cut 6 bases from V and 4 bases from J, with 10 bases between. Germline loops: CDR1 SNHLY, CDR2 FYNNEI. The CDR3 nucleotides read TGTGCCAGCAGCGGGGGATTTTACGAGCAGTACTTC. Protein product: CASSGGFYEQYF. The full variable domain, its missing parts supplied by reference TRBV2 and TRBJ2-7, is EPEVTQTPSHQVTQMGQEVILRCVPISNHLYFYWYRQILGQKVEFLVSFYNNEISEKSEIFDDQFSVERPDGSNFTLKIRSTKLEDSAMYFCASSGGFYEQYFGPGTRLTVT.

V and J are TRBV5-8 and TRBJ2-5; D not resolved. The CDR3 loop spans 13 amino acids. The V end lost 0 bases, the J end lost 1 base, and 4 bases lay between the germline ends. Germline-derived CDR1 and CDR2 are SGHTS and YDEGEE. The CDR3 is CASSLEGQETQYF. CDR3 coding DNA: TGTGCCAGCAGCTTGGAGGGCCAAGAGACCCAGTACTTC.

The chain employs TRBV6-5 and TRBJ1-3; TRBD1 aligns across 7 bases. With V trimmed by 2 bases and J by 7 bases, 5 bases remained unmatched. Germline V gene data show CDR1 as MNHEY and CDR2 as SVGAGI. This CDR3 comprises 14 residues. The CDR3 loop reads CASSYRTGLNTIYF. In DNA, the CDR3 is TGTGCCAGCAGTTACCGGACAGGTCTGAACACCATATATTTT.

CDR3 sequence reads: CATSRQGAHGYTF. CDR3 sequence (DNA): TGTGCCACCAGCAGACAGGGGGCGCATGGCTACACCTTC. The chain combines TRBV15 with TRBJ1-2, with TRBD1 identical over 8 bases. CDR3 length equals 13 residues. The J segment lost 6 bases and the V segment lost 2 bases, leaving 2 bases of the junction unmatched. Germline CDR1 is LNHNV and CDR2 is YYDKDF (reference sequence).

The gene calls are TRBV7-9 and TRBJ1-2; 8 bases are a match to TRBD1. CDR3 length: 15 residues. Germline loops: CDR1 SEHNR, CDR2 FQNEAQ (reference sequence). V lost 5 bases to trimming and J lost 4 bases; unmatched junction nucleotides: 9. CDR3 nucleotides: TGTGCCAGCAGCAAAGACAGGGGTATAGGCTATGGCTACACCTTC. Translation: CASSKDRGIGYGYTF.

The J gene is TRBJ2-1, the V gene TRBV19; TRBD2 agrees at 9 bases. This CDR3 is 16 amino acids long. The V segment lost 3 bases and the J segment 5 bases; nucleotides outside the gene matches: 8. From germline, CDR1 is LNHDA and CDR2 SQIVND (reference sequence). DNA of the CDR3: TGTGCCAGTAGTATGGGCGGGGGGGCCTTAGACAATGAGCAGTTCTTC. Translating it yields CASSMGGGALDNEQFF.

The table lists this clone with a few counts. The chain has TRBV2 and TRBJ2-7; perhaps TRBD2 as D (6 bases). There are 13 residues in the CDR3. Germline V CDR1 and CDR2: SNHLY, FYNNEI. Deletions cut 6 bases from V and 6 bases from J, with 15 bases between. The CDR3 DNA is TGTGCCAGCAGACGGGGGTATATCGGCGAGCAGTACTTC. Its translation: CASRRGYIGEQYF.

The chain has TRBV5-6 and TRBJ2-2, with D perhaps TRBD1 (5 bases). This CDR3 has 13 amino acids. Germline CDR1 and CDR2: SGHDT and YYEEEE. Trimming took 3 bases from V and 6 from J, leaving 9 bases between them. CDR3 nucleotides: TGTGCCAGCAGCTCCAGGGATCCCGGGGAGCTGTTTTTT. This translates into CASSSRDPGELFF.

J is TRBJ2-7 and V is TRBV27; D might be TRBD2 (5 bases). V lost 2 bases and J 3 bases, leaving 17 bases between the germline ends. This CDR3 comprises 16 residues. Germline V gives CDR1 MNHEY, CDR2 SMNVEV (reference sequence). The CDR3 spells CASSLEGGGIFYEQYF. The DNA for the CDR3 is TGTGCCAGCAGTTTAGAGGGCGGAGGAATTTTCTACGAGCAGTACTTC.

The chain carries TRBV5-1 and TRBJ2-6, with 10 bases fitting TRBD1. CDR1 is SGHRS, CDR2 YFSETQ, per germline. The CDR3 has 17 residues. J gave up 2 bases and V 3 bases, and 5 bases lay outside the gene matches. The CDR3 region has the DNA TGCGCCAGCAGCTACCGGGACAGGGGCGCTGGGGCCAACGTCCTGACTTTC. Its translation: CASSYRDRGAGANVLTF.

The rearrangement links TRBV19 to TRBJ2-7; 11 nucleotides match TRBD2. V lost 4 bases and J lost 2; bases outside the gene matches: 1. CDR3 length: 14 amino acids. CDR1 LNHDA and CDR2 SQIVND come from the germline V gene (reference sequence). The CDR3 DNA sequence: TGTGCCAGTAGTACACTAGCGGGGGCCTACGAGCAGTACTTC. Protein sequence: CASSTLAGAYEQYF. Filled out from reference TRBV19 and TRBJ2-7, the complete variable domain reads DGGITQSPKYLFRKEGQNVTLSCEQNLNHDAMYWYRQDPGQGLRLIYYSQIVNDFQKGDIAEGYSVSREKKESFPLTVTSAQKNPTAFYLCASSTLAGAYEQYFGPGTRLTVT.